These 20 T cell receptor beta chains originate from one sample sequenced in a study of control samples from healthy donors and cancer patients. Produced via immunoSEQ multiplex PCR; TCRdb's table is partial and in-frame only. The table has over 70,000 clones, roughly 89% seen once; the top ten hold about 10%. Sequencing input: PBMCs. Receptors originate from a woman aged 50 to 60 with colorectal cancer.

The chain couples TRBV19 to TRBJ1-5; D is unresolved. The V end was cut by 4 bases, the J end by 3 bases, with 13 bases between. Germline values: CDR1 LNHDA, CDR2 SQIVND (reference sequence). The CDR3 is made up of 15 amino acids. Here the CDR3 DNA reads TGTGCCAGTAGTAAGCCCGGGTGGCCCAATCAGCCCCAGCATTTT. Translating gives CASSKPGWPNQPQHF.

The count of this clone is one. This chain links TRBV5-1 with TRBJ2-3; 8 bases fit TRBD2. The V and J ends lost 0 bases and 6 bases, in that order; junction bases with no gene match: 9. CDR1 and CDR2 (germline): SGHRS, YFSETQ. The CDR3 totals 16 residues. DNA for the CDR3: TGCGCCAGCAGCTTGGCCGTTAGCGGGGCGGGGGATACGCAGTATTTT. It specifies CASSLAVSGAGDTQYF.

V usage is TRBV7-8 and J usage is TRBJ2-7; possibly TRBD1 or TRBD2 for D (5 bases each). The V end lost 3 bases, the J end lost 6 bases, and 9 bases lay between the germline ends. Germline-derived CDR1 and CDR2 are SGHVS and FQNEAQ. This CDR3 spans 12 amino acids. The CDR3 DNA sequence: TGTGCCAGCAGCTTCCCGAGGGGCGAGCAGTACGTC. Amino acid sequence: CASSFPRGEQYV.

This chain connects TRBV4-1 to TRBJ1-2; the match to TRBD1 covers 9 bases. With 3 bases clipped from V and 8 bases from J, the junction kept 7 bases outside the gene matches. The CDR3 is 14 residues long. Germline lookup yields CDR1 MGHRA and CDR2 YSYEKL. The CDR3: CASSQQQGAGGYTF. The CDR3 nucleotides read TGCGCCAGCAGCCAGCAACAGGGGGCGGGGGGCTACACCTTC.

About this clone: Other DNA sequences from this sample encode an identical CDR3 as well. V gene TRBV18 combines with J gene TRBJ1-1; D call uncertain. Trimming shortened V by 3 bases and J by 3 bases, and 8 bases separated the two germline ends. This CDR3 comprises 13 residues. The V gene's germline CDR1 is KGHSH and CDR2 LQKENI. The CDR3 DNA is TGTGCCAGCTCACCCCTAAGGGACACTGAAGCTTTCTTT. It encodes CASSPLRDTEAFF.

The chain carries TRBV19 and TRBJ1-2, with a tentative D call TRBD1 (5 bases). This CDR3 is built from 16 residues. The germline V gene encodes CDR1 LNHDA and CDR2 SQIVND (reference sequence). V was clipped by 3 bases and J by 2 bases, with 16 bases between them. The DNA of the CDR3 is TGTGCCAGTAGTATTCCCTCGGCAGGGAAAAACTATGGCTACACCTTC. Residues: CASSIPSAGKNYGYTF.

The chain combines TRBV4-3 with TRBJ1-1, with a tentative D call TRBD1 (5 bases). Trimming stripped 4 bases from V and 6 bases from J, with 12 bases between. The CDR3 contains 13 residues. From germline, CDR1 is LGHNA and CDR2 YSLEER. CDR3 protein: CASSRDRIAEAFF. As DNA, the CDR3 is TGCGCCAGCAGCCGGGACCGGATCGCTGAAGCTTTCTTT.

The sample holds a few counts of this clone. The genes are TRBV24-1 and TRBJ1-3; no clear D gene. Germline V gives CDR1 KGHDR, CDR2 SFDVKD. V was trimmed by 4 bases and J by 1 base, leaving 4 bases between them. The CDR3 has 13 residues. The CDR3 protein is CATSDQSGNTIYF. DNA of the CDR3: TGTGCCACCAGTGACCAGTCTGGAAACACCATATATTTT.

The V call is TRBV27, the J call TRBJ2-3; 12 bases fit TRBD2. In germline, CDR1 is MNHEY, CDR2 SMNVEV (reference sequence). CDR3 length equals 16 residues. With V trimmed by 5 bases and J by 5 bases, 8 bases remained unmatched. The CDR3 DNA reads as TGTGCCAGCAGTCGTACTCTAGCGGGGGGGCAAGATACGCAGTATTTT. This encodes CASSRTLAGGQDTQYF.

V usage is TRBV7-3 and J usage is TRBJ2-3; 11 bases fit TRBD2. V lost 4 bases, J lost 0 bases, and 6 bases stayed unmatched. The germline CDR1 and CDR2 sequences are SGHTA and FQGTGA. The CDR3 has 17 residues. Written as DNA, the CDR3 is TGTGCCAGCAGCTCCCACCGACTAGCGGGGAGCACAGATACGCAGTATTTT. Encoded protein: CASSSHRLAGSTDTQYF.

V gene TRBV7-2 combines with J gene TRBJ2-1; 7 bases agree with TRBD1. CDR1 is SGHTA, CDR2 FQGNSA, per germline. V lost 4 bases and J lost 7; bases outside the gene matches: 7. There are 14 residues in the CDR3. CDR3 in DNA: TGTGCCAGCAGCTCAAGACAGGGAAGGAATGAGCAGTTCTTC. It encodes CASSSRQGRNEQFF.

The chain has TRBV19 and TRBJ2-4; D is perhaps TRBD1 (5 bases). This CDR3 comprises 15 residues. The germline V and J ends were trimmed by 5 bases and 2 bases, with 13 bases remaining between them. Germline CDR1 is LNHDA and CDR2 is SQIVND (reference sequence). DNA for the CDR3: TGTGCCAGTAGTGCTCAGGGTGGTCCCAAAAACATTCAGTACTTC. Translation gives CASSAQGGPKNIQYF. Filled out from reference TRBV19 and TRBJ2-4, the complete variable domain reads DGGITQSPKYLFRKEGQNVTLSCEQNLNHDAMYWYRQDPGQGLRLIYYSQIVNDFQKGDIAEGYSVSREKKESFPLTVTSAQKNPTAFYLCASSAQGGPKNIQYFGAGTRLSVL.

This clone was counted a single time. The chain employs TRBV27 and TRBJ2-1; D is uncertain. Germline V gives CDR1 MNHEY, CDR2 SMNVEV (reference sequence). CDR3 length equals 12 residues. Between the trimmed V and J ends, which lost 5 bases and 7 bases, there was a span of 9 bases. The CDR3 region is CASSRIENEQFF. The CDR3, as DNA: TGTGCCAGCAGTCGCATAGAGAATGAGCAGTTCTTC.

The rearrangement links TRBV28 to TRBJ1-2; possibly TRBD1 for D (6 bases). Germline CDR1 MDHEN, CDR2 SYDVKM. The CDR3 has 16 amino acids. Deletions cut 2 bases from V and 2 bases from J, with 15 bases between. The CDR3 DNA follows: TGTGCCAGCAGTTTAGGAGGGGGGGGTTGGAACTATGGCTACACCTTC. Its protein product is CASSLGGGGWNYGYTF.

The chain uses TRBV5-1 and TRBJ2-5; D may be TRBD1 (7 bases). This CDR3 contains 13 residues. Germline CDR1 is SGHRS and CDR2 is YFSETQ. Trimming took off 4 bases at V and 5 bases at J, with 12 bases between the two ends. In DNA form, the CDR3 reads TGCGCCAGCAGCCTATCAGGGGGGGAGACCCAGTACTTC. It is translated as CASSLSGGETQYF. Drawing the rest from reference TRBV5-1 and TRBJ2-5, the complete variable domain is KAGVTQTPRYLIKTRGQQVTLSCSPISGHRSVSWYQQTPGQGLQFLFEYFSETQRNKGNFPGRFSGRQFSNSRSEMNVSTLELGDSALYLCASSLSGGETQYFGPGTRLLVL.

The CDR3 nucleotides are TGCGCCAGCAGCGTAAACAGGGAGCAGTTCTTC. Translated, it gives CASSVNREQFF. This chain connects TRBV5-1 to TRBJ2-1; a possible D gene is TRBD1 (5 bases). Germline V CDR1 and CDR2: SGHRS, YFSETQ. The V and J ends lost 4 bases and 10 bases respectively, with 9 bases between them. The CDR3 length is 11 residues.

This rearrangement joins TRBV7-2 to TRBJ2-2; 7 bases agree with TRBD1. Germline V CDR1 and CDR2: SGHTA, FQGNSA. Trimming at V came to 8 bases and at J to 7 bases, leaving 7 bases not matched to a gene. There are 13 residues in the CDR3. CDR3 residues: CASRQGTVGELFF. The CDR3 DNA sequence: TGTGCCAGCCGACAGGGCACGGTCGGGGAGCTGTTTTTT.

This clone has just one count. The chain is built from TRBV5-1 and TRBJ1-4; 8 bases fit TRBD1. Germline V CDR1 and CDR2: SGHRS, YFSETQ. The CDR3 runs 13 residues. The trim removed 7 bases at V and 5 bases at J, leaving 4 bases unmatched. In nucleotides, the CDR3 is TGCGCCAGCTCGGACAGGGTAAATGAAAAACTGTTTTTT. Translated: CASSDRVNEKLFF.

The chain employs TRBV4-3 and TRBJ2-7; D ambiguous. The CDR3 spans 14 residues. Germline V CDR1 and CDR2: LGHNA, YSLEER. Trimming stripped 0 bases from V and 2 bases from J, with 8 bases between. For the CDR3, the DNA is TGCGCCAGCAGCCAAGAGATCAACACCTACGAGCAGTACGTC. This translates into CASSQEINTYEQYV.

The CDR3 bases are TGTGCCAGCTCACCAGGACAGGGGGCCAACGTCCTGACTTTC. Residues: CASSPGQGANVLTF. J is TRBJ2-6 and V is TRBV18; maybe TRBD1 (6 bases). This CDR3 has 14 residues. Germline V CDR1 and CDR2: KGHSH, LQKENI. The ends were cut back, 2 bases at V and 4 bases at J, with 6 bases in the middle.